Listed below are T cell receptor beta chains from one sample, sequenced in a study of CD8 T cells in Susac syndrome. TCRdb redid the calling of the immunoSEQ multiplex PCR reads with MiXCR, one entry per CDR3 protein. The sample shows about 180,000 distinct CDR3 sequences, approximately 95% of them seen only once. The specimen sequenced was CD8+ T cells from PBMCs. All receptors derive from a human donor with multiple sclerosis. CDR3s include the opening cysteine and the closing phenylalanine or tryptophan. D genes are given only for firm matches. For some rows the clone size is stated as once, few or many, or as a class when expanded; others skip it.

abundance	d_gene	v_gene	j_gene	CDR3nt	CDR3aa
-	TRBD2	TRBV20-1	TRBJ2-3	TGCAGTGCCCCCAGACTAGCGGGGGTAGGAGATACGCAGTATTTT	CSAPRLAGVGDTQYF
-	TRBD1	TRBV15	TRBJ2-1	TGTGCCACCAGCAGACATTATTCGACAGGGACCTACAATGAGCAGTTCTTC	CATSRHYSTGTYNEQFF
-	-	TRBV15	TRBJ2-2	TGTGCCACCAGTCCGGTGGGGACGAACACCGGGGAGCTGTTTTTT	CATSPVGTNTGELFF
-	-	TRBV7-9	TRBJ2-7	TGTGCCAGCAGCTTAACGCGGACAGTCTCCTACGAGCAGTACTTC	CASSLTRTVSYEQYF
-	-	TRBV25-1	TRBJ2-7	TGTGCCAGCAGTGAATATAGCCACGAGCAGTACTTC	CASSEYSHEQYF
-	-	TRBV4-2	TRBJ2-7	TGTGCCAGCAGCCAAGATTGGCCCCCCTACGAGCAGTACTTC	CASSQDWPPYEQYF
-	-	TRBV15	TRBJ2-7	TGTGCCACCACCTTTGGACAGAACTACGAGCAGTACTTC	CATTFGQNYEQYF
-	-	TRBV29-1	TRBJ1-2	TGCAGCGTTGCCGAGACCCAGGAATGGGGCTACACCTTC	CSVAETQEWGYTF
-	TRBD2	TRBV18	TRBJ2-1	TGTGCCAGCTCACCACGGCCCGCTAGCGGGAGGAGCGCCGGGGCCTACAATGAGCAGTTCTTC	CASSPRPASGRSAGAYNEQFF
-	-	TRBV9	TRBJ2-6	TGTGCCAGCAGCTCCCGGACAGCCTCTGGGGCCAACGTCCTGACTTTC	CASSSRTASGANVLTF
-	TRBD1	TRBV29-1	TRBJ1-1	TGCAGCGTAGAAACAGGGGCAAACACTGAAGCTTTCTTT	CSVETGANTEAFF
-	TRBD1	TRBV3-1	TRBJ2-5	TGTGCCAGCAGCCCTTTCGGACAGGGCCAAGAGACCCAGTACTTC	CASSPFGQGQETQYF
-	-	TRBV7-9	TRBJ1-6	TGTGCCAGCCGGCGGGGGTCTAATTCACCCCTCCACTTT	CASRRGSNSPLHF
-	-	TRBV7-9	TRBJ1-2	TGTGCCAGCAGCTTTCTCGGGGGGCAGGACTATGGCTACACCTTC	CASSFLGGQDYGYTF
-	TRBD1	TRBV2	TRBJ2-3	TGTGCCAGGGGACAGAGCACAGATACGCAGTATTTT	CARGQSTDTQYF
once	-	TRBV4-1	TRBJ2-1	TGCGCCAGCAGTGAGCTTGCGGGATCCTTCTACAATGAGCAGTTCTTC	CASSELAGSFYNEQFF
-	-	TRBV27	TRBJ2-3	TGTGCCAGCAGTTTATCTCTAGCTACAGGGAATACGCAGTATTTT	CASSLSLATGNTQYF
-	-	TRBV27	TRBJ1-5	TGTGCCAGCAGGCCAGGGTATAGCAATCAGCCCCAGCATTTT	CASRPGYSNQPQHF
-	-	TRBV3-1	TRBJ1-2	TGTGCCAGCAGCCAAGATCATTGGAGGGCAGCCTATGGCTACACCTTC	CASSQDHWRAAYGYTF
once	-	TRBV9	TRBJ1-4	TGTGCCAGCAGCGTAGGAGCGACTAATGAAAAACTGTTTTTT	CASSVGATNEKLFF
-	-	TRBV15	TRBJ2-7	TGTGCCACCAGCAAGTTCGGAGTGGGGCAGTACTTC	CATSKFGVGQYF
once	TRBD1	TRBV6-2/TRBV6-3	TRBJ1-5	TGTGCCAGCAGTTGGGAAGGGACAGATGATCAGCCCCAGCATTTT	CASSWEGTDDQPQHF
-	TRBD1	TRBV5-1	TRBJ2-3	TGCGCCAGCAGATGGGGACAGCTCACAGATACGCAGTATTTT	CASRWGQLTDTQYF
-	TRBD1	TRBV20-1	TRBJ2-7	TGCAGTGCCCGACGGACAGGGGTCTCCTACGAGCAGTACTTC	CSARRTGVSYEQYF
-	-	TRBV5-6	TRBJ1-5	TGTGCCAGCAGCTACGGACAGTCCAATCAGCCCCAGCATTTT	CASSYGQSNQPQHF
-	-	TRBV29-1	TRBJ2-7	TGCAGCGCAACCGGGCTCGTGGGCGGGCAGTACTTC	CSATGLVGGQYF
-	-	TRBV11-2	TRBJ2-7	TGTGCCAGCAGCTTCGGACCTCATAAGTACGAGCAGTACTTC	CASSFGPHKYEQYF
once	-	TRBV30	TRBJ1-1	TGTGCCTGGAGTAGGGGACCTTTGAACACTGAAGCTTTCTTT	CAWSRGPLNTEAFF
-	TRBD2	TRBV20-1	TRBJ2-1	TGCAGTGCTAGAGATCCCCCTCTAGCGGGGAACCCGTTCCACAGGGAGCAGTTCTTC	CSARDPPLAGNPFHREQFF
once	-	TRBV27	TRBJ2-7	TGTGCCAGCAGTTCCGGGTGGGGGGCGGCTTACGAGCAGTACTTC	CASSSGWGAAYEQYF
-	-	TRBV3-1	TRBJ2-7	TGTGCCAGCAGCCAAATTTCGAGTCGGAGGGAGCAGTACTTC	CASSQISSRREQYF
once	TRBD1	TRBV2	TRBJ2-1	TGTGCCGGACAGGGACAGTCAAATGAGCAGTTCTTC	CAGQGQSNEQFF
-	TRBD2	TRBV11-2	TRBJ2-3	TGTGCCAGCAGTTACATCCTCACTGCCGTAGCGGGAGGTACAGATACGCAGTATTTT	CASSYILTAVAGGTDTQYF
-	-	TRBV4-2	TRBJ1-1	TGTGCCAGCAGCCAACGTTGGGGTACGGGAACTGAAGCTTTCTTT	CASSQRWGTGTEAFF
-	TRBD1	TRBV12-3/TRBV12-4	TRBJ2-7	TGTGCCAGCAGTGAGGGACAGGGCCTGATCTACGAGCAGTACTTC	CASSEGQGLIYEQYF
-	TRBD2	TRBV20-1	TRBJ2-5	TGCAGTGCTAGAGGGTTGGTAGCGGGAGTTTTCCGGCTGGAGACCCAGTACTTC	CSARGLVAGVFRLETQYF
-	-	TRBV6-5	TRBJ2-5	TGTGCCAGCAGTTACGGAGGAGTGGAGACCCAGTACTTC	CASSYGGVETQYF
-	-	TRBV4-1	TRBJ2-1	TGCGCCAGCAGCCAAGATCCCGTGTCGGCAGAGCACAATGAGCAGTTCTTC	CASSQDPVSAEHNEQFF
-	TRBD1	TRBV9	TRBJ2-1	TGTGCCAGCAGCACAAGGGACAGGGGACATGAGCAGTTCTTC	CASSTRDRGHEQFF
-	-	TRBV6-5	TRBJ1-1	TGTGCCAGCACCGGACGGGAGGGCACTGAAGCTTTCTTT	CASTGREGTEAFF
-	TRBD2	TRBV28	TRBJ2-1	TGTGCCAGCTATAGAGGTAGCGGGAGGCCCAGGGACAATGAGCAGTTCTTC	CASYRGSGRPRDNEQFF